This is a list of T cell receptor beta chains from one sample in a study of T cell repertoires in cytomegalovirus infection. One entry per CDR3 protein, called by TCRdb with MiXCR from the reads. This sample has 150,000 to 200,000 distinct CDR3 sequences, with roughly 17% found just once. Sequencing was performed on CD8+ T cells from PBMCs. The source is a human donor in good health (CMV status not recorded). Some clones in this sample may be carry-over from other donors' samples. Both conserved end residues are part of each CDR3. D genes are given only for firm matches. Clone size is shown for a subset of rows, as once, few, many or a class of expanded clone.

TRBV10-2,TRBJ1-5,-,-,TGCGCCAGCAGTACAGGGACTTGGCCCCAGCATTTT,CASSTGTWPQHF
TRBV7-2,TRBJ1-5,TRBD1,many,TGTGCCAGCAGTCCCGGGACAGGGTCATTGGAGCCCCAGCATTTT,CASSPGTGSLEPQHF
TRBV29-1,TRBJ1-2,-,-,TGCAGCGTTGAGCAGCAGCTTGGCTACACCTTC,CSVEQQLGYTF
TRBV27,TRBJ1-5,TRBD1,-,TGTGCCAGCAGCCGAGGGCAGGGGGTCGGCAATCAGCCCCAGCATTTT,CASSRGQGVGNQPQHF
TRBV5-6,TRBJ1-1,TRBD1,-,TGTGCCAGCAGCTTTCCGGGACAGGGTTCTGAAGCTTTCTTT,CASSFPGQGSEAFF
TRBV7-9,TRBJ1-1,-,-,TGTGCCAGCAGCTTTCAGACTGAAGCTTTCTTT,CASSFQTEAFF
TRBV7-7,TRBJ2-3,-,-,TGTGCTAGCAGCTCCATGAAGGTTGATACGCAGTATTTT,CASSSMKVDTQYF
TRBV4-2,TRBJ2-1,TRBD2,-,TGTGCCAGCAGCCAAGAAACGAGGACTAGCGGACATGAGCAGTTCTTC,CASSQETRTSGHEQFF
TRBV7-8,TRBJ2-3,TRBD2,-,TGTGCCAGCAGCTTGAGGCTAGCGGGGGGAACAGATACGCAGTATTTT,CASSLRLAGGTDTQYF
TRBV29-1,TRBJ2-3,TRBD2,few,TGCAGCGTTGGGACTAGCCGTGGGGATACGCAGTATTTT,CSVGTSRGDTQYF
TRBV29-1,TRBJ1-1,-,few,TGCAGCGTTGAGCGTGAGAACACTGAAGCTTTCTTT,CSVERENTEAFF
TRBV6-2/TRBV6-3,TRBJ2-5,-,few,TGTGCCAGCAGTTTCCCCCCGTGGAAGACCCAGTACTTC,CASSFPPWKTQYF
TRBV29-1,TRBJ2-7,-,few,TGCAGCGTTGAAGAACAGGGAATCAGCTACGAGCAGTACTTC,CSVEEQGISYEQYF
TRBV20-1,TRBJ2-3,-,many,TGCAGTGCGAGAGCTAGCTTGGCAGATACGCAGTATTTT,CSARASLADTQYF
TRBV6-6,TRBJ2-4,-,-,TGTGCCAGCAGCCCCACCGTGCCCACGGCCAAAAACATTCAGTACTTC,CASSPTVPTAKNIQYF
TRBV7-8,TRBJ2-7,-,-,TGTGCCAGCAGCTTAGCTGTATCGGGGGACTACGAGCAGTACTTC,CASSLAVSGDYEQYF
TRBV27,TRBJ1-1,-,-,TGTGCCAGCAGCAAACATCGCCGGCAGGGGACCCCTATGAACACTGAAGCTTTCTTT,CASSKHRRQGTPMNTEAFF
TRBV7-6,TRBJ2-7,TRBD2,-,TGTGCCAGCAGCCCTGGGACTAGCGGGGCCTACGAGCAGTACTTC,CASSPGTSGAYEQYF
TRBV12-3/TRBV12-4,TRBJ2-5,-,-,TGTGCCAGCAGTTCAGGGACGGAGGGGCAAGAGACCCAGTACTTC,CASSSGTEGQETQYF
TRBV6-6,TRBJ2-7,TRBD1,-,TGTGCCAGCAGTTACTCCTTATCCGGGACAGGGTTCCACGAGCAGTACTTC,CASSYSLSGTGFHEQYF
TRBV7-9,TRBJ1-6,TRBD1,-,TGTGCCAGCAGCTTAGGCGAAGGGGGCAGATCACCCCTCCACTTT,CASSLGEGGRSPLHF
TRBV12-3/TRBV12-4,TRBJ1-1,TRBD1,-,TGTGCCAGCAGTTTAAAGGGGGCGGGCACTGAAGCTTTCTTT,CASSLKGAGTEAFF
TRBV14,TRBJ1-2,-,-,TGTGCCAGCAGCCAATTTACCGGGGGCGCCTATGGCTACACCTTC,CASSQFTGGAYGYTF
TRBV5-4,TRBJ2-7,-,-,TGTGCCAGCAGCATCGGGTCCTACGAGCAGTACTTC,CASSIGSYEQYF
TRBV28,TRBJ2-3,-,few,TGTGCCAGCAGGGGGACTGGCCTCGCCACAGATACGCAGTATTTT,CASRGTGLATDTQYF
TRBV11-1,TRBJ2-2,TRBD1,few,TGTGCCAGCAGCACAGACAGGGGCGTAACCGGGGAGCTGTTTTTT,CASSTDRGVTGELFF
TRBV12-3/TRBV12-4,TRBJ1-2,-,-,TGTGCCAGCAGTTTAGTTGTCTCAAAGAGCTACACCTTC,CASSLVVSKSYTF
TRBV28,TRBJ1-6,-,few,TGTGCCAGCCGTACAGGCAGCTCCTATAATTCACCCCTCCACTTT,CASRTGSSYNSPLHF
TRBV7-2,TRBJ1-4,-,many,TGTGCCAGCTCCCTTACCGGGGGGCGAAATGAAAAACTGTTTTTT,CASSLTGGRNEKLFF
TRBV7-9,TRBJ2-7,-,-,TGTGCCAGCAGCTCTCTCCCCTGGACAGTATTCTCCTACGAGCAGTACTTC,CASSSLPWTVFSYEQYF
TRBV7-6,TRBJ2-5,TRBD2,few,TGTGCCAGCAGCTACCGGACTAGCGGGGGAGAGACCCAGTACTTC,CASSYRTSGGETQYF
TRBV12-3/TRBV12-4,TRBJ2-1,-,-,TGTGCCAGCAGTTTAAGGGTGGGGATGAGCTCCTACAATGAGCAGTTCTTC,CASSLRVGMSSYNEQFF
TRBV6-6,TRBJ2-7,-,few,TGTGCCAGCAGTTTTAGCAGAGGGCGCGAGCAGTACTTC,CASSFSRGREQYF
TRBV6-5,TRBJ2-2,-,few,TGTGCCAGCAGTAACCCTTCGGAGAGGAACACCGGGGAGCTGTTTTTT,CASSNPSERNTGELFF
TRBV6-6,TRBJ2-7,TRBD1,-,TGTGCCAGCAGTCTCCTTGGACAGGAATTATACGAGCAGTACTTC,CASSLLGQELYEQYF
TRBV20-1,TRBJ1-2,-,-,TGCAGGAATCCGGGGGTGCATGGCTACACCTTC,CRNPGVHGYTF
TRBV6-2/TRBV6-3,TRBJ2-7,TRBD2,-,TGTGCCAGCACCACCGGGACTAGCGGGACAACCTACGAGCAGTACTTC,CASTTGTSGTTYEQYF
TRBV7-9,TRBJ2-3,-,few,TGTGCCAGCAGCCTCCTACTGGGGGTTTCGGATACGCAGTATTTT,CASSLLLGVSDTQYF
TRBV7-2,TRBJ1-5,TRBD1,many,TGTGCCAGCAGCTTAGAAGGACAGGTAAATCAGCCCCAGCATTTT,CASSLEGQVNQPQHF
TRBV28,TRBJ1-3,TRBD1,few,TGTGCCAGCAGTTCGGAAATCGACAGGGCGAACTCTGGAAACACCATATATTTT,CASSSEIDRANSGNTIYF
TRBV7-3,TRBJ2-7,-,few,TGTGCCAGCAGCGGAGGTCCGGGACGCGAGCAGTACTTC,CASSGGPGREQYF
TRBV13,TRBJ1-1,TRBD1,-,TGTGCCAGCAGCGATTTCAGGGGGCAGGATACTGAAGCTTTCTTT,CASSDFRGQDTEAFF
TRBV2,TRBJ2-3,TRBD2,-,TGTGCCAGCAGGAGAACCCCAGCGGGGGCTCCCACAGATACGCAGTATTTT,CASRRTPAGAPTDTQYF
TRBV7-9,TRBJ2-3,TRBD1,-,TGTGCCAGCATCGGACAGGACCCAGTTACGCAGTATTTT,CASIGQDPVTQYF
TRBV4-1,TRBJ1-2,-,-,TGCGCCAGCAGCACCGGGCTTCGGGGCTACACCTTC,CASSTGLRGYTF
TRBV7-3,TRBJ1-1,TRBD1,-,TGTGCCAGCAGCTCCTCCGGGACAGAATTCACTGAAGCTTTCTTT,CASSSSGTEFTEAFF
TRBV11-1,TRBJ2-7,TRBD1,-,TGTGCCAGCAGCACCCGGGACAGTTCTCCTTACGAGCAGTACTTC,CASSTRDSSPYEQYF
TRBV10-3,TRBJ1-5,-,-,TGTGCCACGTGGATGGGGGGAAGCAATCAGCCCCAGCATTTT,CATWMGGSNQPQHF
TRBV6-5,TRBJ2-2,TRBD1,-,TGTGCCAGCAGATCAGGGGGCGAGGCCGGGGAGCTGTTTTTT,CASRSGGEAGELFF
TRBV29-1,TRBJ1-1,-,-,TGCAGCGCCGAATATCTAATGGACACTGAAGCTTTCTTT,CSAEYLMDTEAFF
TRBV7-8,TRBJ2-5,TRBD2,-,TGTGCCAGCAGCTTAGACGGTTGGGCGGGGGAGTTCCAAGAGACCCAGTACTTC,CASSLDGWAGEFQETQYF